The 15 T cell receptor beta chains below were found in one sample sequenced in a study of cytomegalovirus exposure and HLA in healthy donors. Use of 60 Vbeta and 13 Jbeta primers characterized the PCR. Only in-frame clones appear in the TCRdb table, and some are missing; sequencing was by immunoSEQ multiplex PCR. This sample carries 110,000 to 150,000 clones, around 80% of them seen once, and the ten largest clones take more than 9.5%. The sequenced material came from PBMCs. Every receptor here comes from a woman aged 55 to 70 in good health and CMV-seropositive.

This clone was seen only once. This chain links TRBV29-1 with TRBJ2-1, with 8 bases lining up with TRBD2. Losses at the gene ends were 3 bases for V and 6 bases for J; bases not matched to a gene: 4. The CDR3 is made up of 13 amino acids. Germline V gene data show CDR1 as SQVTM and CDR2 as ANQGSEA. Here the CDR3 reads CSVDFLAGNEQFF. The DNA of the CDR3 is TGCAGCGTTGATTTCCTAGCGGGCAATGAGCAGTTCTTC.

The gene calls are TRBV25-1 and TRBJ2-7, with 8 bases identical to TRBD1. CDR3 length: 13 residues. The V gene's germline CDR1 is MGHDK and CDR2 SYGVNS. The V segment lost 6 bases and the J segment 5 bases; nucleotides outside the gene matches: 6. CDR3 DNA sequence: TGTGCCAGCAGACCCGGGACAGGAGACGAGCAGTACTTC. Translation gives CASRPGTGDEQYF.

The rearrangement uses TRBV4-3 and TRBJ2-1; D gene uncertain. The CDR3 loop spans 16 amino acids. Trimming removed 1 base at V and 0 bases at J, with 10 bases between. CDR1 LGHNA and CDR2 YSLEER come from the germline V gene. CDR3 nucleotide sequence: TGCGCCAGCAGCCAAGTGTTGGCCAGCTCCTACAATGAGCAGTTCTTC. This gives the protein CASSQVLASSYNEQFF.

The chain links TRBV9 to TRBJ1-1, with D possibly matching TRBD1 (5 bases). Deletions cut 0 bases from V and 2 bases from J, with 14 bases between. The CDR3 totals 16 residues. Germline assignment: CDR1 SGDLS and CDR2 YYNGEE. Written as DNA, the CDR3 is TGTGCCAGCAGCGTAGGGGTCGGGGGGGTTAACACTGAAGCTTTCTTT. Translating it yields CASSVGVGGVNTEAFF.

The V gene is TRBV4-2, the J gene TRBJ2-2; D might be TRBD2 (6 bases). The CDR3 covers 14 residues. Germline CDR1 LGHNA, CDR2 YNFKEQ. Trimming stripped 0 bases from V and 8 bases from J, with 10 bases between. CDR3 coding DNA: TGTGCCAGCAGCCAAGATACTCGGGAGGGGGAGCTGTTTTTT. Protein sequence: CASSQDTREGELFF.

V usage is TRBV11-2 and J usage is TRBJ2-7; D uncertain. V was clipped by 6 bases and J by 0 bases, with 12 bases between them. This CDR3 is built from 14 residues. CDR1 is SGHAT and CDR2 is FQNNGV in the germline V gene. The DNA for the CDR3 is TGTGCCAGCAGTGGCCACTGGAGCTCCTACGAGCAGTACTTC. As protein: CASSGHWSSYEQYF.

The CDR3 DNA follows: TGTGCCAGCAGCCGGGGACAGAGCTCCTACGAGCAGTACTTC. Its protein product is CASSRGQSSYEQYF. The chain has TRBV6-5 and TRBJ2-7; 7 nucleotides match TRBD1. This CDR3 region has 14 residues. The ends lost 6 bases at V and 0 bases at J; junction bases unmatched: 5. The germline V gene has CDR1 MNHEY and CDR2 SVGAGI.

V usage is TRBV7-9 and J usage is TRBJ2-6, with D hard to call. The CDR3 is 16 amino acids. V lost 0 bases and J lost 2, with 8 bases in between. The germline CDR1 and CDR2 sequences are SEHNR and FQNEAQ (reference sequence). Written as DNA, the CDR3 is TGTGCCAGCAGCTTAGCCGGGTCAGCTGGGGCCAACGTCCTGACTTTC. Translation gives CASSLAGSAGANVLTF. The whole variable domain, remainder taken from reference TRBV7-9 and TRBJ2-6, is DTGVSQNPRHKITKRGQNVTFRCDPISEHNRLYWYRQTLGQGPEFLTYFQNEAQLEKSRLLSDRFSAERPKGSFSTLEIQRTEQGDSAMYLCASSLAGSAGANVLTFGAGSRLTVL.

This chain links TRBV20-1 with TRBJ2-3; D unclear. This CDR3 is built from 11 residues. From germline, CDR1 is DFQATT and CDR2 SNEGSKA (reference sequence). V lost 6 bases, J lost 3 bases, and 7 bases lay in between. CDR3 loop: CSAEKTDTQYF. The CDR3 bases are TGCAGTGCAGAGAAGACAGATACGCAGTATTTT.

The chain links TRBV29-1 to TRBJ2-3; 7 nucleotides match TRBD2. Per germline, CDR1 SQVTM and CDR2 ANQGSEA. Losses at the gene ends were 3 bases for V and 6 bases for J; bases not matched to a gene: 9. The CDR3 runs to 14 residues. The CDR3 is CSVDEGLLVDTQYF. CDR3 DNA: TGCAGCGTTGATGAGGGACTATTAGTGGATACGCAGTATTTT.

The J gene is TRBJ2-1, the V gene TRBV7-8; D not resolved. The CDR3 is 11 amino acids. Germline assignment: CDR1 SGHVS and CDR2 FQNEAQ. V dropped 5 bases and J dropped 7 bases, with 6 bases sitting between them. The CDR3 protein is CASSGQNEQFF. DNA of the CDR3: TGTGCCAGCAGCGGGCAGAATGAGCAGTTCTTC.

The chain has TRBV7-2 and TRBJ1-5; 8 bases match TRBD1. Germline V gene data show CDR1 as SGHTA and CDR2 as FQGNSA. J gave up 6 bases and V 2 bases, and 6 bases lay outside the gene matches. The CDR3 consists of 15 residues. The CDR3 coding sequence is TGTGCCAGCAGCTTATCAGGGGGCGAGGGTCAGCCCCAGCATTTT. It codes for CASSLSGGEGQPQHF. Together with reference TRBV7-2 and TRBJ1-5, the CDR3 gives the full variable domain: GAGVSQSPSNKVTEKGKDVELRCDPISGHTALYWYRQSLGQGLEFLIYFQGNSAPDKSGLPSDRFSAERTGGSVSTLTIQRTQQEDSAVYLCASSLSGGEGQPQHFGDGTRLSIL.

This clone has a single count. The rearrangement uses TRBV28 and TRBJ2-7, with D tentatively TRBD2 (6 bases). The germline V gene encodes CDR1 MDHEN and CDR2 SYDVKM. Trimming removed 3 bases at V and 2 bases at J, with 14 bases between. There are 15 residues in the CDR3. The CDR3 protein is CASSFPSANAYEQYF. CDR3 sequence (DNA): TGTGCCAGCAGTTTTCCTAGCGCAAATGCCTACGAGCAGTACTTC.

CDR3 loop: CASSQAGGNTGELFF. The CDR3 nucleotides are TGTGCCAGCAGCCAAGCGGGAGGGAACACCGGGGAGCTGTTTTTT. The chain uses TRBV14 and TRBJ2-2; TRBD2 agrees at 7 bases. Germline loops: CDR1 SGHDN, CDR2 FVKESK. Losses at the gene ends were 1 base for V and 1 base for J; bases not matched to a gene: 0. This CDR3 spans 15 amino acids.

J is TRBJ2-3 and V is TRBV19, with 8 bases matching TRBD1. CDR1 is LNHDA and CDR2 is SQIVND in the germline V gene (reference sequence). Trimming at V came to 11 bases and at J to 1 base, leaving 8 bases not matched to a gene. The CDR3 consists of 14 residues. CDR3 region: CASSDRAGTDTQYF. CDR3 sequence (DNA): TGTGCCTCCTCGGACAGGGCTGGCACAGATACGCAGTATTTT. The complete variable domain, with remaining parts taken from reference TRBV19 and TRBJ2-3, reads DGGITQSPKYLFRKEGQNVTLSCEQNLNHDAMYWYRQDPGQGLRLIYYSQIVNDFQKGDIAEGYSVSREKKESFPLTVTSAQKNPTAFYLCASSDRAGTDTQYFGPGTRLTVL.